This T cell receptor beta chain is drawn from a study of cytomegalovirus exposure and HLA in healthy donors. The study, taken as a whole, reports: Certain indistinguishable V segments, among them TRBV6-2 and TRBV6-3, were excluded.

The V end lost 5 bases, the J end lost 4 bases, and 23 bases lay between the germline ends. CDR3 length equals 17 residues. The germline V gene encodes CDR1 PRHDT and CDR2 FYEKMQ (reference sequence). The PCR employed 60 Vbeta primers together with 13 Jbeta primers. The method was immunoSEQ multiplex PCR; TCRdb's version includes in-frame clones alone and lacks a portion of them. The table lists roughly 170,000 clones, less than 90% of them singletons. The donors (healthy individuals) were bone marrow donors. As concerns this clone: Its antigen remains unknown.

The chain has TRBV13 and TRBJ1-2, with a weak D call TRBD1 (6 bases). The source of this sequence is a man between 45 and 60 years old in good health and CMV-seronegative. Sequenced material: PBMCs. The CDR3 loop reads CASSRGQLRDGGYGYTF. DNA of the CDR3: TGTGCCAGCAGCAGAGGACAGCTCAGGGACGGTGGCTATGGCTACACCTTC.